The 23 T cell receptor beta chains given below trace back to one sample, sequenced in a study of blood T cell repertoires in COVID-19. Assay: immunoSEQ multiplex PCR; the TCRdb copy retains only in-frame clones and omits some. The sample comprises roughly 250,000 clones, roughly 90% of which are singletons, and around 0.88% rests with the top ten. Sequences were obtained from peripheral blood. The receptors were sampled from a man aged 25-45 years with acute or convalescent COVID-19.

The J gene is TRBJ2-7, the V gene TRBV27; perhaps TRBD2 as D (5 bases). This CDR3 comprises 15 residues. Looked up from germline, CDR1 is MNHEY and CDR2 is SMNVEV (reference sequence). The ends were cut back, 2 bases at V and 0 bases at J, with 11 bases in the middle. In DNA, the CDR3 is TGTGCCAGCAGTTTAATCGGGGAGCCCTCCTACGAGCAGTACTTC. Its protein is CASSLIGEPSYEQYF.

This sequence joins TRBV14 and TRBJ2-7; 9 bases align to TRBD2. The V gene's germline CDR1 is SGHDN and CDR2 FVKESK. V trimming: 0 bases; J trimming: 2 bases; junction bases outside the gene matches: 11. The CDR3 contains 18 residues. The CDR3 is CASSQDLPWTSVPYEQYF. CDR3 nucleotides: TGTGCCAGCAGCCAAGACTTACCCTGGACTAGCGTCCCCTACGAGCAGTACTTC.

The V gene is TRBV5-4, the J gene TRBJ2-3; 7 bases are shared with TRBD2. This CDR3 region has 16 residues. V gave up 5 bases and J gave up 2 bases; unmatched junction bases: 11. Germline CDR1 and CDR2: SGHNT and YYREEE (reference sequence). The CDR3 nucleotides read TGTGCCAGCAGGTCCGGTGGGAGGGCTCACACAGATACGCAGTATTTT. It specifies CASRSGGRAHTDTQYF.

The chain combines TRBV28 with TRBJ1-1, with TRBD1 as a possible D gene (5 bases). Germline values: CDR1 MDHEN, CDR2 SYDVKM. Trimming cost V 1 base and J 0 bases, with 24 bases left between them. The CDR3 is 20 amino acids. CDR3: CASSLYTGEVALKLNTEAFF. The CDR3 DNA reads as TGTGCCAGCAGTTTATACACGGGGGAAGTTGCCCTAAAATTGAACACTGAAGCTTTCTTT.

This chain links TRBV28 with TRBJ2-4, with 8 nucleotides matching TRBD2. This CDR3 has 13 residues. The germline gives CDR1 MDHEN, CDR2 SYDVKM. The trim removed 6 bases at V and 3 bases at J, leaving 1 base unmatched. The CDR3 region has the DNA TGTGCCAGCAGCAGCGGGGGCAAAAACATTCAGTACTTC. Encoded protein: CASSSGGKNIQYF.

The chain couples TRBV5-1 to TRBJ1-1; D is unresolved. The CDR3 loop spans 13 amino acids. With 10 bases removed from V and 0 bases from J, the gap between germline ends came to 13 bases. CDR1 and CDR2 (germline): SGHRS, YFSETQ. The CDR3 protein is CASREELNTEAFF. The CDR3 region has the DNA TGCGCCTCCCGGGAGGAGCTGAACACTGAAGCTTTCTTT.

This clone was seen a single time. This sample includes further DNA sequences coding for the same CDR3. The gene calls are TRBV5-1 and TRBJ2-2, with D possibly matching TRBD1 (5 bases). V was pared by 2 bases and J by 1 base, with 6 bases between. The CDR3 covers 14 residues. Germline V lookup: CDR1 SGHRS, CDR2 YFSETQ. DNA of the CDR3: TGCGCCAGCAGCTTAGGACAGAACACCGGGGAGCTGTTTTTT. Amino acids: CASSLGQNTGELFF.

This clone was counted a few times. In the same sample, other DNA sequences code for this CDR3. This chain joins TRBV30 and TRBJ1-5, with TRBD1 as a possible D gene (6 bases). Trimming removed 0 bases from V and 4 bases from J, with 7 bases in between. CDR1 is GTSNPN and CDR2 is SVGIG in the germline V gene (reference sequence). The CDR3 has 13 residues. CDR3 in amino acids: CAWSVQGNQPQHF. Written as DNA, the CDR3 is TGTGCCTGGAGTGTACAGGGAAATCAGCCCCAGCATTTT.

The CDR3 bases are TGTGCCAGCAGTTTAAAAAGGGGGTGGAAAACAGGGATCACTGAAGCTTTCTTT. Protein product: CASSLKRGWKTGITEAFF. The genes are TRBV27 and TRBJ1-1, with D possibly being TRBD1 (6 bases). The CDR3 contains 18 residues. Trimming took off 2 bases at V and 4 bases at J, with 23 bases between the two ends. Germline assignment: CDR1 MNHEY and CDR2 SMNVEV (reference sequence).

This sequence joins TRBV5-4 and TRBJ2-1, with TRBD1 matching 8 bases. Germline loops: CDR1 SGHNT, CDR2 YYREEE (reference sequence). The CDR3 is made up of 15 amino acids. The junction had 7 bases not matched to a gene; V was cut back by 2 bases and J by 6 bases. This CDR3 is CASSFGGTGTNEQFF. The CDR3 DNA reads TGTGCCAGCAGCTTTGGCGGGACAGGCACCAATGAGCAGTTCTTC.

The chain has TRBV6-2 or TRBV6-3 and TRBJ2-7; TRBD2 matches at 9 bases. V was clipped by 6 bases and J by 3 bases; unmatched bases: 15. Germline V gives CDR1 MNHEY, CDR2 SVGEGT. The CDR3 is 17 residues long. The CDR3 nucleotides read TGTGCCAGCAGCCGGTCGGGAGGGACTAGCCCATACTACGAGCAGTACTTC. This gives the protein CASSRSGGTSPYYEQYF.

This clone was seen a few times. This sequence joins TRBV10-2 and TRBJ1-1; possibly TRBD1 for D (5 bases). This CDR3 spans 15 amino acids. Trimming left V 0 bases short and J 1 base short, with 9 bases between. Looked up from germline, CDR1 is WSHSY and CDR2 is SAAADI. The DNA of the CDR3 is TGCGCCAGCAGTGAGTCCAGGGTATGGAACACTGAAGCTTTCTTT. Protein sequence: CASSESRVWNTEAFF.

The genes are TRBV3-1 (or the pseudogene TRBV3-2) and TRBJ2-1, with 7 bases lining up with TRBD1. Germline V gives CDR1 LGHDT, CDR2 YNNKEL (reference sequence). V trimming: 0 bases; J trimming: 8 bases; junction bases outside the gene matches: 4. CDR3 length equals 14 residues. CDR3 bases: TGTGCCAGCAGCCAAGAACAGGGGACCTATGAGCAGTTCTTC. Translation gives CASSQEQGTYEQFF.

The CDR3 bases are TGTGCCAGCAGTGGCGGGGGGGATCTCCAAGAGACCCAGTACTTC. It translates to CASSGGGDLQETQYF. This rearrangement joins TRBV28 to TRBJ2-5; 9 nucleotides agree with TRBD2. The J segment lost 1 base and the V segment lost 5 bases, leaving 5 bases of the junction unmatched. The CDR3 extends over 15 amino acids. Germline V gene data show CDR1 as MDHEN and CDR2 as SYDVKM.

V and J are TRBV29-1 and TRBJ2-3; D is unclear. This CDR3 contains 11 residues. Germline V gene sequence: CDR1 SQVTM, CDR2 ANQGSEA. V shed 0 bases and J shed 7 bases, with 5 bases lying between them. CDR3 region: CSVEEQNTQYF. The CDR3 DNA follows: TGCAGCGTTGAAGAACAGAATACGCAGTATTTT.

The J gene is TRBJ1-2, the V gene TRBV18, with D tentatively TRBD1 (5 bases). The CDR3 is made up of 13 amino acids. V was clipped by 8 bases and J by 5 bases, with 15 bases between them. Germline V lookup: CDR1 KGHSH, CDR2 LQKENI. Here the CDR3 DNA reads TGTGCCAGCCACTCCGAGGGGACTTATGGCTACACCTTC. Protein: CASHSEGTYGYTF.

This clone came up a few times. This sequence joins TRBV14 and TRBJ2-2; D may be TRBD1 (6 bases). The CDR3 length is 17 residues. Trimming removed 1 base at V and 6 bases at J, with 18 bases between. Germline V gene lookup returns CDR1 SGHDN and CDR2 FVKESK. The CDR3 DNA follows: TGTGCCAGCAGCCAAGGCTTCAGGGGAAGAGTAGCCGGGGAGCTGTTTTTT. Its translation is CASSQGFRGRVAGELFF.

The chain is built from TRBV9 and TRBJ2-1; TRBD2 matches 7 bases. Trimming removed 4 bases from V and 7 bases from J; junction bases left unmatched: 5. Germline CDR1 and CDR2: SGDLS and YYNGEE. The CDR3 contains 13 residues. CDR3 nucleotide sequence: TGTGCCAGCAGCTCCCTAGCGGCAAATGAGCAGTTCTTC. The encoded protein is CASSSLAANEQFF.

The chain employs TRBV2 and TRBJ1-1, with 7 bases aligning to TRBD1. V shed 6 bases, J shed 1 base, and the junction held 8 bases outside the gene matches. CDR3 length equals 15 residues. Germline CDR1 SNHLY, CDR2 FYNNEI. DNA of the CDR3: TGTGCCAGCAGCGAAAGACAGGGAAAGAACACTGAAGCTTTCTTT. This translates into CASSERQGKNTEAFF. The whole variable domain, remainder taken from reference TRBV2 and TRBJ1-1, is EPEVTQTPSHQVTQMGQEVILRCVPISNHLYFYWYRQILGQKVEFLVSFYNNEISEKSEIFDDQFSVERPDGSNFTLKIRSTKLEDSAMYFCASSERQGKNTEAFFGQGTRLTVV.

The gene calls are TRBV6-6 and TRBJ1-2; D is ambiguous. Germline assignment: CDR1 MNHNY and CDR2 SVGAGI (reference sequence). Deletions cut 7 bases from V and 13 bases from J, with 19 bases between. CDR3 length: 12 amino acids. CDR3 residues: CASTNPPGWSTF. The CDR3 DNA is TGTGCCAGCACCAACCCGCCGGGTTGGTCCACCTTC.

The chain has TRBV7-9 and TRBJ2-4; 8 nucleotides line up with TRBD1. The germline CDR1 and CDR2 sequences are SEHNR and FQNEAQ (reference sequence). Trimming cost V 4 bases and J 4 bases; bases outside gene matches: 12. This CDR3 comprises 17 residues. The CDR3 DNA follows: TGTGCCAGCAGCTCACCGACAGGGGTAAAAACAAAAAACATTCAGTACTTC. Translating it yields CASSSPTGVKTKNIQYF.

The rearrangement uses TRBV3-1 (or the pseudogene TRBV3-2) and TRBJ2-1; TRBD2 matches at 7 bases. CDR1 is LGHDT, CDR2 YNNKEL, per germline (reference sequence). V lost 1 base and J lost 1; bases outside the gene matches: 13. The CDR3 extends over 19 amino acids. The CDR3 region is CASSQVLGGSSRSYNEQFF. For the CDR3, the DNA is TGTGCCAGCAGCCAAGTTCTTGGCGGGAGCTCGAGGTCCTACAATGAGCAGTTCTTC.

This chain uses TRBV7-9 with TRBJ1-2; D gene ambiguous. Germline V CDR1 and CDR2: SEHNR, FQNEAQ (reference sequence). The ends were cut back, 11 bases at V and 4 bases at J, with 17 bases in the middle. The CDR3 consists of 13 residues. The CDR3 protein is CAATRGEGYGYTF. The DNA for the CDR3 is TGTGCCGCCACAAGAGGAGAAGGCTATGGCTACACCTTC. Variable domain in full (rest from reference TRBV7-9 and TRBJ1-2): DTGVSQNPRHKITKRGQNVTFRCDPISEHNRLYWYRQTLGQGPEFLTYFQNEAQLEKSRLLSDRFSAERPKGSFSTLEIQRTEQGDSAMYLCAATRGEGYGYTFGSGTRLTVV.